Below are 26 T cell receptor beta chains sequenced from a single sample in a study of identical twins. TCRdb ran MiXCR on the 5' RACE reads and lists one entry per CDR3 protein. The sample yields hundreds of thousands of distinct CDR3 sequences, approximately 6.1% seen once. The specimen was naive T cells sorted from blood. These receptors were taken from a man aged 18 to 29 in good health.

In this sample, this clonotype turned up a few times. V and J are TRBV20-1 and TRBJ2-5; D is uncertain. The CDR3 extends over 14 amino acids. Germline V lookup: CDR1 DFQATT, CDR2 SNEGSKA (reference sequence). Between the trimmed V and J ends, which lost 1 base and 4 bases, there was a span of 13 bases. The CDR3 reads CSARVGWGRETQYF. CDR3 nucleotide sequence: TGCAGTGCTAGAGTCGGTTGGGGAAGAGAGACCCAGTACTTC.

There are many counts of this clonotype. V is TRBV20-1 and J is TRBJ2-1; D gene uncertain. CDR3 size: 13 residues. Trimming stripped 4 bases from V and 0 bases from J, with 7 bases between. Germline V lookup: CDR1 DFQATT, CDR2 SNEGSKA (reference sequence). DNA for the CDR3: TGCAGTGCTACCAGAGGCTCCTACAATGAGCAGTTCTTC. Translation gives CSATRGSYNEQFF.

This clonotype appeared many times. This chain links TRBV6-1 with TRBJ2-3, with unresolved D. Germline V gives CDR1 MNHNS, CDR2 SASEGT. The CDR3 has 15 residues. V lost 5 bases, J lost 0 bases, and 12 bases lay in between. This chain's CDR3 is CASSRGYASTDTQYF. CDR3 DNA: TGTGCCAGCAGTCGAGGCTACGCTAGCACAGATACGCAGTATTTT.

At least ten counts were recorded for this clonotype. The V gene is TRBV5-1, the J gene TRBJ2-1; 8 bases agree with TRBD1. This CDR3 spans 16 amino acids. The V and J ends lost 1 base and 7 bases, in that order; junction bases with no gene match: 10. Germline CDR1 and CDR2: SGHRS and YFSETQ. CDR3 bases: TGCGCCAGCAGCTTGCTAAGACAGGGGATGGGTAATGAGCAGTTCTTC. This sequence encodes CASSLLRQGMGNEQFF.

Many counts were recorded for this clonotype. The CDR3 nucleotides are TGTGCCAGCAGTTACGGTCGGCCGACCTACGAGCAGTACGTC. Protein sequence: CASSYGRPTYEQYV. The chain recombines TRBV6-5 with TRBJ2-7; D is unresolved. V gave up 2 bases and J gave up 2 bases, with 10 bases separating them. The CDR3 runs 14 residues. Germline V gene data show CDR1 as MNHEY and CDR2 as SVGAGI.

This rearrangement joins TRBV21-1 to TRBJ2-1; TRBD1 is the table's D call and was not checked against the DNA. TRBV21-1 represents a pseudogene. The CDR3 has 17 amino acids. The CDR3 coding sequence is TGTGCCAGCAGCAAAGGCCCTGCGGTTCCTCGGGTCGATGAGCAGTTCTTC. As protein: CASSKGPAVPRVDEQFF.

The J gene is TRBJ2-2, the V gene TRBV4-1; TRBD1 matches at 7 bases. Germline CDR1 and CDR2: MGHRA and YSYEKL. The J segment lost 2 bases and the V segment lost 6 bases, leaving 12 bases of the junction unmatched. The CDR3 is 17 amino acids. The CDR3 DNA reads as TGCGCCAGCAGGCTCACCCTAGGGACAGCAAACACCGGGGAGCTGTTTTTT. Translation gives CASRLTLGTANTGELFF.

This clonotype has just a few counts. The chain combines TRBV5-1 with TRBJ2-3; D assignment may be TRBD1 or TRBD2 (5 bases each). The V end was cut by 0 bases, the J end by 5 bases, with 10 bases between. The CDR3 spans 14 residues. Germline V gene sequence: CDR1 SGHRS, CDR2 YFSETQ. DNA of the CDR3: TGCGCCAGCAGCTTGGTGGGGGACCAAGATACGCAGTATTTT. It specifies CASSLVGDQDTQYF.

This clonotype was counted ten times or more. The J gene is TRBJ1-2, the V gene TRBV27, with 7 bases matching TRBD1. Germline V gene sequence: CDR1 MNHEY, CDR2 SMNVEV (reference sequence). The CDR3 has 15 residues. The J segment lost 3 bases and the V segment lost 5 bases, leaving 9 bases of the junction unmatched. CDR3 bases: TGTGCCAGCAGTCCGACAGGGTTCTCGCACTATGGCTACACCTTC. Translating it yields CASSPTGFSHYGYTF.

This clonotype occurred a few times. V and J are TRBV20-1 and TRBJ2-5; 7 bases agree with TRBD1. Germline V gene sequence: CDR1 DFQATT, CDR2 SNEGSKA (reference sequence). J lost 1 base, V lost 7 bases, and 21 bases had no gene match. The CDR3 sequence is 18 residues long. For the CDR3, the DNA is TGCAGTGTCCTTAGCCCTGCATGGGACAGAAACTCCCAAGAGACCCAGTACTTC. Translated: CSVLSPAWDRNSQETQYF.

This clonotype was found a few times. The chain recombines TRBV28 with TRBJ1-5; maybe TRBD1 (6 bases). The germline V gene has CDR1 MDHEN and CDR2 SYDVKM. CDR3 length equals 18 residues. Trimming left V 3 bases short and J 6 bases short, with 24 bases between. The CDR3: CASSFRLRTVRGSQPQHF. The CDR3 DNA sequence: TGTGCCAGCAGTTTCCGTTTGCGGACAGTGAGGGGGAGTCAGCCCCAGCATTTT.

This clonotype was seen at least ten times. This rearrangement joins TRBV12-3 or TRBV12-4 to TRBJ2-1, with 7 bases fitting TRBD2. The V and J ends lost 7 bases and 8 bases, in that order; junction bases with no gene match: 14. This CDR3 has 15 residues. The CDR3 loop is CASISGGRAVDEQFF. As DNA, the CDR3 is TGTGCCAGCATAAGCGGTGGGAGGGCCGTAGATGAGCAGTTCTTC.

This clonotype has ten or more counts. The genes are TRBV29-1 and TRBJ2-1; the D gene is possibly TRBD2 (6 bases). Trimming removed 5 bases from V and 10 bases from J, with 27 bases in between. This CDR3 has 16 residues. The germline V gene has CDR1 SQVTM and CDR2 ANQGSEA. CDR3 nucleotide sequence: TGCAGCGTTAAAGGGCTAGCGAAAGTTACTGAGTTGGAGCAGTTCTTC. It codes for CSVKGLAKVTELEQFF.

At least ten counts were recorded for this clonotype. J is TRBJ1-2 and V is TRBV20-1; weak D call: TRBD1 (5 bases). This CDR3 is built from 12 residues. Trimming cost V 1 base and J 3 bases, with 6 bases left between them. Per the germline V gene, CDR1 is DFQATT and CDR2 is SNEGSKA (reference sequence). CDR3 protein: CSARGGYYGYTF. The CDR3 coding sequence is TGCAGTGCTAGAGGGGGGTACTATGGCTACACCTTC.

The table lists this clonotype with many counts. The V call is TRBV27, the J call TRBJ1-2, with D possibly matching TRBD1 (5 bases). The CDR3 runs to 13 residues. Germline lookup yields CDR1 MNHEY and CDR2 SMNVEV (reference sequence). V gave up 0 bases and J gave up 7 bases, with 9 bases separating them. DNA of the CDR3: TGTGCCAGCAGTTTATCAGGGGAGGGTGGCTACACCTTC. It is translated as CASSLSGEGGYTF.

CDR3 region: CASSPWTQTYEQYV. CDR3 in DNA: TGTGCCAGCAGCCCCTGGACTCAGACCTACGAGCAGTACGTC. The chain links TRBV5-6 to TRBJ2-7; TRBD2 might be the D (5 bases). V lost 4 bases, J lost 2 bases, and 13 bases lay in between. The CDR3 has 14 residues. Per the germline V gene, CDR1 is SGHDT and CDR2 is YYEEEE.

Only one count was recorded for this clonotype. At one of its ends the junction is not consistent with the germline gene, which may arise from a read error. This rearrangement joins TRBV6-1 to TRBJ1-5, with 8 nucleotides matching TRBD1. The CDR3 covers 15 residues. The germline V gene encodes CDR1 MNHNS and CDR2 SASEGT. The CDR3 loop is CSSRPSTGAGHPQHF. The CDR3 DNA is TGTTCCAGCAGACCCTCGACAGGGGCCGGTCATCCCCAGCATTTT.

This clonotype turned up a few times. The CDR3, as DNA: TGTGCCAGCTCACCACGACCATCAAGGGACGCTTTCTTT. Its protein is CASSPRPSRDAFF. The J gene is TRBJ1-1, the V gene TRBV18, with TRBD1 as a possible D gene (5 bases). The CDR3 totals 13 residues. V lost 1 base and J lost 11, with 14 bases in between. The germline gives CDR1 KGHSH, CDR2 LQKENI.

The chain has TRBV5-1 and TRBJ2-7; no reliable D call. Germline CDR1 reads SGHRS; CDR2 reads YFSETQ. The CDR3 runs to 14 residues. Trimming took 4 bases from V and 2 from J, leaving 13 bases between them. The CDR3 is CASSTFGPTYEQYV. The CDR3 DNA reads TGCGCCAGCAGCACATTCGGACCGACCTACGAGCAGTACGTC.

This clonotype was observed many times. The V and J genes are TRBV12-3 or TRBV12-4 and TRBJ2-2; 7 bases are a match to TRBD2. CDR3 length: 15 residues. Trimming took 4 bases from V and 1 from J; bases not matched to a gene: 3. The CDR3 protein is CASSSGGGNTGELFF. CDR3 DNA: TGTGCCAGCAGTTCGGGGGGAGGGAACACCGGGGAGCTGTTTTTT.

The chain is built from TRBV5-1 and TRBJ2-1, with 9 bases that match TRBD2. The CDR3 totals 20 residues. V lost 2 bases, J lost 4 bases, and 19 bases stayed unmatched. Germline CDR1 reads SGHRS; CDR2 reads YFSETQ. The CDR3, as DNA: TGCGCCAGCAGCTTCGGAATAGGGTCCCTGGCGGGAGGGAATTACAATGAGCAGTTCTTC. Protein product: CASSFGIGSLAGGNYNEQFF.

This clonotype was counted ten times or more. The chain uses TRBV24-1 and TRBJ2-1, with 7 bases lining up with TRBD1. The CDR3 has 15 residues. In germline, CDR1 is KGHDR, CDR2 SFDVKD. V shed 5 bases, J shed 0 bases, and the junction held 3 bases outside the gene matches. CDR3 amino acids: CATSVRDSSYNEQFF. The CDR3 DNA sequence: TGTGCCACCAGTGTTCGGGACAGCTCCTACAATGAGCAGTTCTTC.

This clonotype was recorded at least ten times. The chain links TRBV6-1 to TRBJ1-2; D unclear. V was trimmed by 4 bases and J by 8 bases, leaving 14 bases between them. Germline CDR1 MNHNS, CDR2 SASEGT. CDR3 length: 13 residues. CDR3 in DNA: TGTGCCAGCAGTGCAGACGGTCGGCAAGGCTACACCTTC. This codes for CASSADGRQGYTF.

The chain recombines TRBV12-3 or TRBV12-4 with TRBJ2-2; unclear D gene. The CDR3 totals 13 residues. Trimming removed 5 bases from V and 6 bases from J, with 10 bases in between. As DNA, the CDR3 is TGTGCCAGCAGTGACCCTCCGTCCGGGGAGCTGTTTTTT. Translation gives CASSDPPSGELFF.

Here the CDR3 DNA reads TGTGCCAGTAGTACTACTAGCGGGAGGGGCAATGAGCAGTTCTTC. Translated: CASSTTSGRGNEQFF. The genes are TRBV19 and TRBJ2-1; 13 positions agree with TRBD2. The CDR3 extends over 15 amino acids. CDR1 and CDR2 from the germline V gene are LNHDA and SQIVND (reference sequence). The V segment lost 4 bases and the J segment 6 bases; nucleotides outside the gene matches: 3.

Note on this clonotype: This sequence may be a read error, since a much larger clone differs from it by one base. Likely a read error: the CDR3 ends without its conserved phenylalanine or tryptophan. The CDR3 loop reads CASSLGGADNTEAFY. CDR3 DNA: TGTGCCAGCAGCTTAGGGGGCGCAGACAACACTGAAGCTTTCTAT. V usage is TRBV7-9 and J usage is TRBJ1-1; D might be TRBD1 (5 bases). This CDR3 spans 15 amino acids. Germline CDR1 reads SEHNR; CDR2 reads FQNEAQ (reference sequence). V lost 1 base to trimming and J lost 2 bases, with 11 bases between them.